This TCR beta chain was identified during a study of T cell responses to AZD1222 COVID-19 vaccine. This CDR3 has 14 amino acids. V was shortened by 7 bases and J by 2 bases, with 14 bases between the two germline ends. Germline V CDR1 and CDR2: SNHLY, FYNNEI. Profiled with immunoSEQ multiplex PCR; TCRdb holds only in-frame clones, not every one. The data show more than 95,000 clones, over 75% seen once. The sample here was peripheral blood, taken on day 0 of AZD1222 vaccination. The chain recombines TRBV2 with TRBJ1-2; D perhaps matches TRBD1 (6 bases). The receptor's source is an adult in good health. The CDR3, as DNA: TGTGCCAGCACAGGGGTTTGGCGGAACTATGGCTACACCTTC. Residues: CASTGVWRNYGYTF.